This TCR beta chain comes out of a study of cytomegalovirus exposure and HLA in healthy donors. Study overall: Per a later analysis, the 666 first-cohort and more than 100 validation repertoires shared one platform. Study-level findings and limits: Subsequent analysis showed first-cohort TCR clusters tending to co-occur in 120 validation repertoires. The authors enumerated around 150 TCR beta chains as linked to cytomegalovirus.

Comments on this clone: What it recognizes is unknown.

TCRdb keeps only in-frame clones here, not all; method: immunoSEQ multiplex PCR. In the table there are under 400,000 clones, about nine tenths of which are singletons. What was sequenced was PBMCs. This clonotype was sampled from a woman under 30 in good health and CMV-seronegative.

CDR3: CASRSSGSQDTQYF. The CDR3 region has the DNA TGTGCCAGCAGGTCAAGCGGGAGCCAAGATACGCAGTATTTT. The chain has TRBV6-5 and TRBJ2-3; 8 nucleotides match TRBD2. The CDR3 runs 14 residues. V gave up 6 bases and J gave up 5 bases; unmatched junction bases: 7. The V gene's germline CDR1 is MNHEY and CDR2 SVGAGI.